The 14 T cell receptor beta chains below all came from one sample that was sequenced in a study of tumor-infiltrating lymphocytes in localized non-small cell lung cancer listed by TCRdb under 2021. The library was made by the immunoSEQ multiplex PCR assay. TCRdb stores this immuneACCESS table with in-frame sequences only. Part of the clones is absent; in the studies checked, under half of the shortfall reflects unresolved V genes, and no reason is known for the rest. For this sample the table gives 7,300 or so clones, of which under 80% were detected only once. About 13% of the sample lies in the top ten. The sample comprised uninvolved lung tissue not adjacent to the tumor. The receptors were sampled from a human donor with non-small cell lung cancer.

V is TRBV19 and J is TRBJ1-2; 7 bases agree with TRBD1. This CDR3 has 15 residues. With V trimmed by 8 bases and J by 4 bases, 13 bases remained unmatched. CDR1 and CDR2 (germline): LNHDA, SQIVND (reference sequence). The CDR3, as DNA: TGTGCCAGTCGATCCCTCGACAGGGTGGCCTATGGCTACACCTTC. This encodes CASRSLDRVAYGYTF.

The CDR3 loop is CASSTNRGNTEAFF. The CDR3 nucleotides are TGTGCCAGTAGTACAAACAGGGGCAACACTGAAGCTTTCTTT. The J gene is TRBJ1-1, the V gene TRBV19, with 7 bases identical to TRBD1. V gave up 4 bases and J gave up 2 bases; unmatched junction bases: 4. Per germline, CDR1 LNHDA and CDR2 SQIVND (reference sequence). The CDR3 contains 14 residues.

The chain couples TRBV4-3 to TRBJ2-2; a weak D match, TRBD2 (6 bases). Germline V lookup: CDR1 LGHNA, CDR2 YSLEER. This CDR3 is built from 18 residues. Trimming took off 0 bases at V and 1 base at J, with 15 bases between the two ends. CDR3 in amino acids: CASSQEPRTGVNTGELFF. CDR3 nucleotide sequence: TGCGCCAGCAGCCAAGAGCCTCGGACGGGAGTGAACACCGGGGAGCTGTTTTTT.

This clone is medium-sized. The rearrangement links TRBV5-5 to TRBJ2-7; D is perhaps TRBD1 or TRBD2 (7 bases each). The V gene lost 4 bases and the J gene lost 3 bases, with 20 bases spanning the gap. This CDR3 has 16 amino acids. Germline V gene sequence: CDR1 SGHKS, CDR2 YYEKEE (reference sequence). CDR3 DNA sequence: TGTGCCAGCAGCCCGGGGGGACAGTTAAAACGCTACGAGCAGTACTTC. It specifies CASSPGGQLKRYEQYF.

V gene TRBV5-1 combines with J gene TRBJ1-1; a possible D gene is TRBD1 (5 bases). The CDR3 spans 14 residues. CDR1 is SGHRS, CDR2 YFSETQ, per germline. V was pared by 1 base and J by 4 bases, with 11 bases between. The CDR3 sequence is CASSLIIRGTEAFF. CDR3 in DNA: TGCGCCAGCAGCTTGATAATTAGGGGCACTGAAGCTTTCTTT.

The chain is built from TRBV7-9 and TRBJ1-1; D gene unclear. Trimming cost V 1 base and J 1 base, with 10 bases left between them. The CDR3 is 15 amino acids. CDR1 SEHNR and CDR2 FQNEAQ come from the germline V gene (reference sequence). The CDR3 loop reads CASSLGLARNTEAFF. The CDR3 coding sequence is TGTGCCAGCAGCTTAGGTCTGGCCCGGAACACTGAAGCTTTCTTT.

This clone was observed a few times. The CDR3 DNA reads as TGCAGCGTTGAAGCTGGAGGGGGCTATGGCTACACCTTC. It yields the protein CSVEAGGGYGYTF. This chain links TRBV29-1 with TRBJ1-2; tentative D call: TRBD1 (6 bases). This CDR3 has 13 residues. With 1 base removed from V and 4 bases from J, the gap between germline ends came to 10 bases. The germline V gene encodes CDR1 SQVTM and CDR2 ANQGSEA.

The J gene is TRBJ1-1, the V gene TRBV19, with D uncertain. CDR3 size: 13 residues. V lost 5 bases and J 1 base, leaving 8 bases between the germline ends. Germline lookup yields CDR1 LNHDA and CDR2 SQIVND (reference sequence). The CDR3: CASSVAENTEAFF. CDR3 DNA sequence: TGTGCCAGTAGTGTGGCAGAGAACACTGAAGCTTTCTTT.

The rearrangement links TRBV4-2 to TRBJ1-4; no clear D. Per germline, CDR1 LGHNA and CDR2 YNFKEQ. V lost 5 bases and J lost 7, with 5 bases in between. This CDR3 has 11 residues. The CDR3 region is CASSFGEKLFF. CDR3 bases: TGTGCCAGCAGCTTTGGTGAAAAACTGTTTTTT.

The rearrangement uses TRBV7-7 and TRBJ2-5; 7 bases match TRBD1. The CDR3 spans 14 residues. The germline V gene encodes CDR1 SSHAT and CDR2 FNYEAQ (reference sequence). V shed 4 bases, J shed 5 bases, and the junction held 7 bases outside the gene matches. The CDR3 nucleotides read TGTGCCAGCAGCTCCCGGGACAGCGATGAGACCCAGTACTTC. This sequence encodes CASSSRDSDETQYF.

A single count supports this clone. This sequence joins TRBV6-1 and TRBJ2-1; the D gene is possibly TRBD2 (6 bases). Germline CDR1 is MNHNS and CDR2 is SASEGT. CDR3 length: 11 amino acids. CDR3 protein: CAGGTSNEQFF. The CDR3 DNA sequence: TGTGCTGGAGGGACCAGCAATGAGCAGTTCTTC.

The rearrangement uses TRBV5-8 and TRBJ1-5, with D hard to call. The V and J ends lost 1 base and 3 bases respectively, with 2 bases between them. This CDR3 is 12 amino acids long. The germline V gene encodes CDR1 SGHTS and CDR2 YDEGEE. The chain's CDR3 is CASSLHNQPQHF. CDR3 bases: TGTGCCAGCAGCTTGCACAATCAGCCCCAGCATTTT.

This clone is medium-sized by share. CDR3: CASSRQGRSPLHF. The CDR3 DNA is TGTGCCAGCAGCCGACAGGGACGGTCACCCCTCCACTTT. This chain joins TRBV11-2 and TRBJ1-6; 7 bases agree with TRBD1. The junction had 5 bases not matched to a gene; V was cut back by 5 bases and J by 10 bases. The CDR3 is made up of 13 amino acids. In germline, CDR1 is SGHAT, CDR2 FQNNGV.

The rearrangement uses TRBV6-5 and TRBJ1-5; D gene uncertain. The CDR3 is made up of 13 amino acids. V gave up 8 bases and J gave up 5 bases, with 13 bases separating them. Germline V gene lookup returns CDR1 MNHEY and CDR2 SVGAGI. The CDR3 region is CASRSGIYQPQHF. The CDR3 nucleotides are TGTGCCAGCCGTTCGGGGATTTATCAGCCCCAGCATTTT.